These 14 T cell receptor beta chains were sequenced from one sample in a study of Ad26.COV2.S vaccination and SARS-CoV-2 variants listed by TCRdb under 2021. Library preparation employed the immunoSEQ multiplex PCR assay. Not all clones reach the TCRdb copy of this immuneACCESS table, which keeps in-frame sequences only. Checked studies attribute under half of the gap to unresolved V genes and leave the rest unexplained. The sample includes roughly 180,000 clones, with 70% to 90% observed a single time. About 5.5% of the sample is held by the ten biggest clonotypes. Reading the label with the study, this specimen's time point is: individuals recovered from natural SARS-CoV-2 infection. Sequenced material: peripheral blood, taken after recovery from COVID-19. The receptor source for this set is a human donor who had recovered from COVID-19.

The V gene is TRBV5-1, the J gene TRBJ1-5, with D unclear. With 0 bases removed from V and 6 bases from J, the gap between germline ends came to 10 bases. The CDR3 loop spans 14 amino acids. In germline, CDR1 is SGHRS, CDR2 YFSETQ. The CDR3 loop is CASSLGQEGQPQHF. The DNA for the CDR3 is TGCGCCAGCAGCTTGGGTCAGGAGGGTCAGCCCCAGCATTTT.

In DNA, the CDR3 is TGTGCCAGCAGCCTGGGACGATATGAGACCCAGTACTTC. It codes for CASSLGRYETQYF. The chain links TRBV6-5 to TRBJ2-5, with D perhaps given as TRBD1 or TRBD2 (5 bases each). The CDR3 totals 13 residues. V gave up 6 bases and J gave up 5 bases, with 13 bases separating them. The germline V gene encodes CDR1 MNHEY and CDR2 SVGAGI.

The gene calls are TRBV14 and TRBJ2-7, with D possibly TRBD1 on 5 matching bases. Trimming left V 1 base short and J 3 bases short, with 13 bases between. Germline lookup yields CDR1 SGHDN and CDR2 FVKESK. The CDR3 consists of 15 residues. This CDR3 is CASSQGSRQIYEQYF. CDR3 bases: TGTGCCAGCAGCCAAGGATCAAGACAGATCTACGAGCAGTACTTC.

The J gene is TRBJ2-1, the V gene TRBV9; D not certain. The CDR3 spans 18 residues. The V gene lost 0 bases and the J gene lost 0 bases, with 16 bases spanning the gap. CDR1 is SGDLS and CDR2 is YYNGEE in the germline V gene. As DNA, the CDR3 is TGTGCCAGCAGCGTAGAAGCCGAAAGGGTCGGCTCCTACAATGAGCAGTTCTTC. Translated: CASSVEAERVGSYNEQFF.

The chain uses TRBV6-6 and TRBJ2-5; tentatively, D is TRBD1 or TRBD2 (5 bases each). With 6 bases removed from V and 1 base from J, the gap between germline ends came to 12 bases. Germline-derived CDR1 and CDR2 are MNHNY and SVGAGI (reference sequence). The CDR3 sequence is 14 residues long. CDR3 DNA sequence: TGTGCCAGCAGGGGGCGGGTAGGCCAAGAGACCCAGTACTTC. Residues: CASRGRVGQETQYF.

The chain recombines TRBV27 with TRBJ1-4; D call uncertain. CDR1 is MNHEY and CDR2 is SMNVEV in the germline V gene (reference sequence). V lost 0 bases and J lost 5, with 7 bases in between. This CDR3 is 14 amino acids long. Here the CDR3 DNA reads TGTGCCAGCAGTTTATCGATGCGAAATGAAAAACTGTTTTTT. Translation gives CASSLSMRNEKLFF. Supplemented by reference TRBV27 and TRBJ1-4, the full variable domain reads EAQVTQNPRYLITVTGKKLTVTCSQNMNHEYMSWYRQDPGLGLRQIYYSMNVEVTDKGDVPEGYKVSRKEKRNFPLILESPSPNQTSLYFCASSLSMRNEKLFFGSGTQLSVL.

This chain joins TRBV9 and TRBJ1-4; D perhaps matches TRBD1 (6 bases). The CDR3 loop spans 15 amino acids. Germline V CDR1 and CDR2: SGDLS, YYNGEE. V was pared by 0 bases and J by 8 bases, with 14 bases between. CDR3 nucleotide sequence: TGTGCCAGCAGCGTAGAGGGGGGGCTCGGCGAAAAACTGTTTTTT. It translates to CASSVEGGLGEKLFF. Full variable domain (rest looked up from reference TRBV9 and TRBJ1-4): DSGVTQTPKHLITATGQRVTLRCSPRSGDLSVYWYQQSLDQGLQFLIQYYNGEERAKGNILERFSAQQFPDLHSELNLSSLELGDSALYFCASSVEGGLGEKLFFGSGTQLSVL.

In this sample, this clone turned up once. The chain's CDR3 is CASSLAGQASYEQYF. CDR3 nucleotide sequence: TGTGCCAGCAGTTTGGCGGGACAGGCCTCCTACGAGCAGTACTTC. This chain uses TRBV27 with TRBJ2-7; 8 positions agree with TRBD1. Germline V CDR1 and CDR2: MNHEY, SMNVEV (reference sequence). CDR3 length equals 15 residues. With V trimmed by 3 bases and J by 0 bases, 4 bases remained unmatched.

The CDR3 sequence: CATSRDPYSGRGTYEQYF. The DNA for the CDR3 is TGTGCCACCAGCAGAGATCCTTATAGCGGGAGGGGAACCTACGAGCAGTACTTC. This chain uses TRBV15 with TRBJ2-7; 11 nucleotides agree with TRBD2. This CDR3 region has 18 residues. Germline trimming cut 0 bases from V and 2 bases from J; bases unmatched to any gene: 9. CDR1 and CDR2 (germline): LNHNV, YYDKDF (reference sequence).

The chain links TRBV5-1 to TRBJ2-7; no firm D call. V lost 1 base, J lost 2 bases, and 4 bases lay in between. Germline V gene sequence: CDR1 SGHRS, CDR2 YFSETQ. This CDR3 has 12 amino acids. The CDR3 DNA reads as TGCGCCAGCAGCTTGAGCGCCTACGAGCAGTACTTC. This translates into CASSLSAYEQYF.

V usage is TRBV19 and J usage is TRBJ2-1; TRBD1 matches at 9 bases. J gave up 9 bases and V 8 bases, and 8 bases lay outside the gene matches. The germline V gene has CDR1 LNHDA and CDR2 SQIVND (reference sequence). CDR3 length: 13 amino acids. The CDR3 sequence: CASSGTGRGEQFF. In DNA, the CDR3 is TGTGCCAGTTCCGGGACAGGGAGGGGTGAGCAGTTCTTC.

Notes on this clone: One end of the junction is discordant with germline, which a read error may explain. The rearrangement uses TRBV19 and TRBJ1-6; 9 bases are a match to TRBD1. CDR1 LNHDA and CDR2 SQIVND come from the germline V gene (reference sequence). The CDR3 has 14 residues. The CDR3 loop reads CASSLDRGNSPLHF. The CDR3 nucleotides read TGTGCCAGTAGTCTAGACAGGGGGAATTCACCCCTCCACTTT.

This rearrangement joins TRBV5-4 to TRBJ1-3; D possibly corresponds to TRBD1 (5 bases). Germline values: CDR1 SGHNT, CDR2 YYREEE (reference sequence). This CDR3 spans 15 amino acids. V lost 4 bases and J lost 0, with 11 bases in between. The CDR3 spells CASSRLGDSGNTIYF. CDR3 bases: TGTGCCAGCAGCCGACTAGGGGACTCTGGAAACACCATATATTTT.

The rearrangement links TRBV18 to TRBJ1-2, with 8 nucleotides matching TRBD1. J lost 10 bases, V lost 0 bases, and 7 bases had no gene match. Germline V lookup: CDR1 KGHSH, CDR2 LQKENI. This CDR3 spans 14 amino acids. CDR3 amino acids: CASSPPGQALSYTF. The CDR3, as DNA: TGTGCCAGCTCACCACCGGGACAGGCCCTATCCTACACCTTC.